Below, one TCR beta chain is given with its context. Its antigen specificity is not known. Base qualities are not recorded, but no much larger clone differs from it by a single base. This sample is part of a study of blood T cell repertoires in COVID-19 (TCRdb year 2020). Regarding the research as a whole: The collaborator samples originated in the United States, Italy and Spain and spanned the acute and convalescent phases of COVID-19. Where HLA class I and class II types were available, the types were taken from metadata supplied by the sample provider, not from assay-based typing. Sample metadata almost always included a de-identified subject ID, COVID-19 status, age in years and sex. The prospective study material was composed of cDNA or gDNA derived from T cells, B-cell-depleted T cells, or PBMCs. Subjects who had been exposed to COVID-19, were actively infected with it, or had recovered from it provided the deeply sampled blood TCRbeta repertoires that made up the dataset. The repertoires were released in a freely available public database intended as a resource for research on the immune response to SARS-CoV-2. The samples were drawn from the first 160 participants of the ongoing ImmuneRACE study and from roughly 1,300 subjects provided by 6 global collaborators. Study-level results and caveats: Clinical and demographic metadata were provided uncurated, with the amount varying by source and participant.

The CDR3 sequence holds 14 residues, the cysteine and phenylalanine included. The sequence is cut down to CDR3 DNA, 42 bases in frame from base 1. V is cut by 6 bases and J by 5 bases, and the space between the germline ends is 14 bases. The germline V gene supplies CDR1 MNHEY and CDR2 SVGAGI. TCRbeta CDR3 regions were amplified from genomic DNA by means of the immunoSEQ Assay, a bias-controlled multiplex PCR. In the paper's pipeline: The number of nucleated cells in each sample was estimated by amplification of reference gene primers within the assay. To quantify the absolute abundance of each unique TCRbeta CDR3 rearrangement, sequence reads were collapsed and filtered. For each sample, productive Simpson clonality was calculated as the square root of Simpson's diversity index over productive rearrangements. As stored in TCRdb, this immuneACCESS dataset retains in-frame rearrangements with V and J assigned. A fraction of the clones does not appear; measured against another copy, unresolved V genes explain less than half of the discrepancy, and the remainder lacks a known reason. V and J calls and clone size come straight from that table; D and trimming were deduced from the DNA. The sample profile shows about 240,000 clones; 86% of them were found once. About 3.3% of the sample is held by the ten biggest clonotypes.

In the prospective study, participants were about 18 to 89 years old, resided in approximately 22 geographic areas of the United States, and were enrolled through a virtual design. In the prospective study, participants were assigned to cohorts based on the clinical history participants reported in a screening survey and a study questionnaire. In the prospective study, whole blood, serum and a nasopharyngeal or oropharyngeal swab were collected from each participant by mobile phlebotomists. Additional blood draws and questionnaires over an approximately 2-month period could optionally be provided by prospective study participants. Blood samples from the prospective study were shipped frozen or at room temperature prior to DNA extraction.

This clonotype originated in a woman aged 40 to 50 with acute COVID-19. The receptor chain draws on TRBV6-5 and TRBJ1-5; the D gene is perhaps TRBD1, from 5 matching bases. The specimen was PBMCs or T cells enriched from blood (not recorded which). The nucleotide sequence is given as TGTGCCAGCAGCCCGCCGGGGGGTCATCAGCCCCAGCATTTT. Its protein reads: CASSPPGGHQPQHF.